Sequencing of this T cell receptor (beta chain) was carried out in a study of blood T cell repertoires in COVID-19. Sequenced by immunoSEQ multiplex PCR; TCRdb stores in-frame clones only, minus some. The sample records fewer than 250,000 clones, 70% to 90% being singletons. The CDR3 loop spans 17 amino acids. The sample comprised peripheral blood. The chain has TRBV21-1 and TRBJ1-3; TRBD1 is the table's D call and was not checked against the DNA. TRBV21-1 corresponds to a pseudogene. The receptor was isolated from a man in his forties with acute or convalescent COVID-19. The CDR3 bases are TGTGCCAGCTCTATCAGGGACAGGGGGATCTCTGGAAACACCATATATTTT. Its protein is CASSIRDRGISGNTIYF.